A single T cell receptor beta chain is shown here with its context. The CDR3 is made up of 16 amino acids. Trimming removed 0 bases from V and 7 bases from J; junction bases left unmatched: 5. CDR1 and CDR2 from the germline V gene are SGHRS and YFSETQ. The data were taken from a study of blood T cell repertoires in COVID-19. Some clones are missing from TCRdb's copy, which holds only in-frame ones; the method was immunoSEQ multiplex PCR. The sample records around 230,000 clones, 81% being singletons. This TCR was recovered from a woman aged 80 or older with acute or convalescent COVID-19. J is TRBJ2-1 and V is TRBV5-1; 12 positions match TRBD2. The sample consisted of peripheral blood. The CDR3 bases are TGCGCCAGCAGCTTGGGAGGACTAGCGGGGCGGAATGAGCAGTTCTTC. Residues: CASSLGGLAGRNEQFF. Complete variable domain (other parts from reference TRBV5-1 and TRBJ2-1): KAGVTQTPRYLIKTRGQQVTLSCSPISGHRSVSWYQQTPGQGLQFLFEYFSETQRNKGNFPGRFSGRQFSNSRSEMNVSTLELGDSALYLCASSLGGLAGRNEQFFGPGTRLTVL.